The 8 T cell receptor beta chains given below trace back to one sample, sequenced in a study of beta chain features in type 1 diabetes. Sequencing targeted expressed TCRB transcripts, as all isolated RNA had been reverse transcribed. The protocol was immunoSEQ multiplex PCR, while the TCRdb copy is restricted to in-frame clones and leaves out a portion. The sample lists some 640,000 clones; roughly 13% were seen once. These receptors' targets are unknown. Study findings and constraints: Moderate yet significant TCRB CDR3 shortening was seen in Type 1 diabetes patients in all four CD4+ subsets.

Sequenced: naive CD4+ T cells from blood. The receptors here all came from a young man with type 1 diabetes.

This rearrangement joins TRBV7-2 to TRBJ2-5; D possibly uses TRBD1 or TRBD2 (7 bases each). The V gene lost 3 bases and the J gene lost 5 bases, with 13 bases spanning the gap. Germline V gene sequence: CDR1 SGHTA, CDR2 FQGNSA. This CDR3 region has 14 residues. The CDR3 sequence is CASSFQGGLETQYF. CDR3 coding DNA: TGTGCCAGCAGCTTCCAGGGGGGGTTGGAGACCCAGTACTTC.

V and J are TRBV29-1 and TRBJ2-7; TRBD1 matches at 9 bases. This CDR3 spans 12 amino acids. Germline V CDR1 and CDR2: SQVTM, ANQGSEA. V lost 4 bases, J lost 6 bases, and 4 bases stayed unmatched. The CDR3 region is CSVGDRAAEQYF. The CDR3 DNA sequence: TGCAGCGTTGGGGACAGGGCCGCCGAGCAGTACTTC.

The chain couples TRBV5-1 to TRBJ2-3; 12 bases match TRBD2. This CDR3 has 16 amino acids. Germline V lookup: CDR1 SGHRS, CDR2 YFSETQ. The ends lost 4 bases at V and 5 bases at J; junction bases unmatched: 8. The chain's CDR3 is CASSPASGRAVDTQYF. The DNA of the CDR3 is TGCGCCAGCAGCCCCGCTAGCGGGAGGGCCGTAGATACGCAGTATTTT.

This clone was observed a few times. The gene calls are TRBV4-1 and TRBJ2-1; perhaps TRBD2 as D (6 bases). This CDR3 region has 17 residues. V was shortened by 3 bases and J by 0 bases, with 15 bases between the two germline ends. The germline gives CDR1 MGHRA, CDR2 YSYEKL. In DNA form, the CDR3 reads TGCGCCAGCAGCCAGAGGGGACTCTCGAGCTCCTACAATGAGCAGTTCTTC. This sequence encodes CASSQRGLSSSYNEQFF.

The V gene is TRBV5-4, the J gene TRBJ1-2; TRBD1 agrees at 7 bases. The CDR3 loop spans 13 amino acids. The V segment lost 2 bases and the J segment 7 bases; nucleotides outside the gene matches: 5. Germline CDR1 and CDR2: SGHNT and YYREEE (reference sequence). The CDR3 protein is CASSLQGFGGYTF. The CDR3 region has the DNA TGTGCCAGCAGCTTACAGGGGTTTGGTGGCTACACCTTC. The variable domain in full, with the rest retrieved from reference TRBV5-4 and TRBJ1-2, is ETGVTQSPTHLIKTRGQQVTLRCSSQSGHNTVSWYQQALGQGPQFIFQYYREEENGRGNFPPRFSGLQFPNYSSELNVNALELDDSALYLCASSLQGFGGYTFGSGTRLTVV.

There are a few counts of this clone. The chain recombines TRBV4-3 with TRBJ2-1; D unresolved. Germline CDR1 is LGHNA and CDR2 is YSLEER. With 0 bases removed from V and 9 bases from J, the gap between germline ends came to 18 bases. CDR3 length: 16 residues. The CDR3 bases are TGCGCCAGCAGCCAAGATTCGACTCCCCCCCCGGGTGAGCAGTTCTTC. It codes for CASSQDSTPPPGEQFF.

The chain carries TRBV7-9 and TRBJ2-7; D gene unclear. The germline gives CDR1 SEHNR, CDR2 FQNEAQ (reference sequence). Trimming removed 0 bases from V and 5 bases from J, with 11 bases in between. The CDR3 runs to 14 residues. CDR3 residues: CASSLARQAHEQYF. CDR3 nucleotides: TGTGCCAGCAGCTTAGCCCGCCAGGCCCACGAGCAGTACTTC.

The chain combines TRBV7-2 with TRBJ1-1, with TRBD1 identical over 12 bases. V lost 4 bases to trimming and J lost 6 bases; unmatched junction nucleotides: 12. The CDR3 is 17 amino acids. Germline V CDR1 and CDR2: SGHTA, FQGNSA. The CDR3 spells CASSSPGGTGGLAEAFF. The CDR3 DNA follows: TGTGCCAGCAGCTCCCCGGGCGGGACAGGGGGCCTAGCTGAAGCTTTCTTT.